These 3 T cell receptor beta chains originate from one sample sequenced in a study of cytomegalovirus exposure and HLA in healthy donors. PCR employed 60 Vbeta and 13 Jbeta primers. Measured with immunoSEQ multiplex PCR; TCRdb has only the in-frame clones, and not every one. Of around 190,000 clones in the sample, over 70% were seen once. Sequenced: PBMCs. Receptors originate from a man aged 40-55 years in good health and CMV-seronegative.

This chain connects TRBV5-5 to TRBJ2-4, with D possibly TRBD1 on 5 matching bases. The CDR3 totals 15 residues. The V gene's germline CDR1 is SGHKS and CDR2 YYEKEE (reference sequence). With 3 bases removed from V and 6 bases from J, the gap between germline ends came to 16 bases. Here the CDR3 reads CASSYLVGQGNIQYF. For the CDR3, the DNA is TGTGCCAGCAGCTACCTGGTGGGGCAGGGAAACATTCAGTACTTC.

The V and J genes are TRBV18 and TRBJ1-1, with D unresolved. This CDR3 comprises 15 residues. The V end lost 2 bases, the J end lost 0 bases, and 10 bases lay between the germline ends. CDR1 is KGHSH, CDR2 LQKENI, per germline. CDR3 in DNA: TGTGCCAGCTCACCAAGCCAGGCCGTGAACACTGAAGCTTTCTTT. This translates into CASSPSQAVNTEAFF.

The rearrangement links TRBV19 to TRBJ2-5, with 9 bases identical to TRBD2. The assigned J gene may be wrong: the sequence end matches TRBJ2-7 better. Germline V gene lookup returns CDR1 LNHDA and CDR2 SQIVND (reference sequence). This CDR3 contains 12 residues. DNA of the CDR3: TGTGCCAGTAGGGGACTAGCAGTCGAGCAGTACTTC. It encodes CASRGLAVEQYF.